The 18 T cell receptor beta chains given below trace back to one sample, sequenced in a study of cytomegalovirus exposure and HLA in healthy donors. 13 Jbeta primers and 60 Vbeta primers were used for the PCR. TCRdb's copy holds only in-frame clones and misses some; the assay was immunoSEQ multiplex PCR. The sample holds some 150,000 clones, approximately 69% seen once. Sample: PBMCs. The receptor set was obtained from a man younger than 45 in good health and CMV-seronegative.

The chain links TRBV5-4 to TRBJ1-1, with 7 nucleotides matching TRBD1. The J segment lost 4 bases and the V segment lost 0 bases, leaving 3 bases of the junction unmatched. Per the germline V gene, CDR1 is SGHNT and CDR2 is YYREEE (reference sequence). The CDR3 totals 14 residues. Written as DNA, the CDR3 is TGTGCCAGCAGCTTGGACAGGGGAGGCACTGAAGCTTTCTTT. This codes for CASSLDRGGTEAFF.

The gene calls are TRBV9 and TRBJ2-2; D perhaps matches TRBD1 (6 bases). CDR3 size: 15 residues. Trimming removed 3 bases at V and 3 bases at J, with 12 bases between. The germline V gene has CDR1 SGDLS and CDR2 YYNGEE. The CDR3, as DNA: TGTGCCAGCAGCGCGTGGGGGACATACACCGGGGAGCTGTTTTTT. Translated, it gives CASSAWGTYTGELFF.

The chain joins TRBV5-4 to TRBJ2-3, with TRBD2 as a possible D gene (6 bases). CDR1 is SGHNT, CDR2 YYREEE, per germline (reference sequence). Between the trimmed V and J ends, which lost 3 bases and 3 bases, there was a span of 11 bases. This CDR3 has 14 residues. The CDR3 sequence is CASSSPGDTDTQYF. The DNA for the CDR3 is TGTGCCAGCAGCTCGCCGGGGGATACAGATACGCAGTATTTT. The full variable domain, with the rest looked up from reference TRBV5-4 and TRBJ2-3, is ETGVTQSPTHLIKTRGQQVTLRCSSQSGHNTVSWYQQALGQGPQFIFQYYREEENGRGNFPPRFSGLQFPNYSSELNVNALELDDSALYLCASSSPGDTDTQYFGPGTRLTVL.

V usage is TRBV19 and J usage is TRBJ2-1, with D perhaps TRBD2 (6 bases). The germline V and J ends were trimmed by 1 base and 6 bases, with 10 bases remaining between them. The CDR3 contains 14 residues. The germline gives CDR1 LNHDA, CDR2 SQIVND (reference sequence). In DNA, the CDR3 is TGTGCCAGTAGTATAGTGGGGAGGTCCAATGAGCAGTTCTTC. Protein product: CASSIVGRSNEQFF.

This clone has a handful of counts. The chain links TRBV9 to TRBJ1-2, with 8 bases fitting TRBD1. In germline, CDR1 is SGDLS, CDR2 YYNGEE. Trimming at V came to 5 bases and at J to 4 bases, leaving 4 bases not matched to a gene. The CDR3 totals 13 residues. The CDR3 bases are TGTGCCAGCAGTCCCAGGGGGCCCTATGGCTACACCTTC. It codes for CASSPRGPYGYTF.

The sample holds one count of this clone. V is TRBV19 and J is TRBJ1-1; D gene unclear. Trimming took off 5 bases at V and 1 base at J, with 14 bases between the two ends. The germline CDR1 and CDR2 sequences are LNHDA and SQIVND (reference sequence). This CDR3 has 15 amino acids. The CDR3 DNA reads TGTGCCAGTAGTTCATACGGGGTCTCGAACACTGAAGCTTTCTTT. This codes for CASSSYGVSNTEAFF.

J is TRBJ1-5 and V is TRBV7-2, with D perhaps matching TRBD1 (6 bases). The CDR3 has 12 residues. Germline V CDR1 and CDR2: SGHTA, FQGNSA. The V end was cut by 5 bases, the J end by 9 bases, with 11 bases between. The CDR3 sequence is CASSTPGAPQHF. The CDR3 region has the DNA TGTGCCAGCAGCACCCCAGGGGCGCCCCAGCATTTT.

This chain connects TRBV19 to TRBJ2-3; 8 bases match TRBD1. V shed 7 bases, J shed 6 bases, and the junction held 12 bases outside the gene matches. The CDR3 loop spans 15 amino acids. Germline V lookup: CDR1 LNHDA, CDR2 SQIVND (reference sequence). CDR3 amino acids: CASTPRTGIMDTQYF. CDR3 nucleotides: TGTGCCAGTACCCCAAGGACAGGGATCATGGATACGCAGTATTTT.

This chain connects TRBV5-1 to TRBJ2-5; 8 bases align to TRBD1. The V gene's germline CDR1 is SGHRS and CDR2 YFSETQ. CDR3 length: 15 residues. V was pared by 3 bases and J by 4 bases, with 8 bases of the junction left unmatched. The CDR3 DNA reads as TGCGCCAGCAGCTCAACAGGGGGTGAGGGAGAGACCCAGTACTTC. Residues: CASSSTGGEGETQYF. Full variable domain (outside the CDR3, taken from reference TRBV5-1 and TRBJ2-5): KAGVTQTPRYLIKTRGQQVTLSCSPISGHRSVSWYQQTPGQGLQFLFEYFSETQRNKGNFPGRFSGRQFSNSRSEMNVSTLELGDSALYLCASSSTGGEGETQYFGPGTRLLVL.

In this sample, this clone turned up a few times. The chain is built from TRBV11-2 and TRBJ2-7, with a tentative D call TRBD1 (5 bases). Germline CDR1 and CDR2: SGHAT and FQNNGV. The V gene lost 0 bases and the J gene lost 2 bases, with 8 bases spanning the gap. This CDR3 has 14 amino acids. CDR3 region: CASSLEWGPYEQYF. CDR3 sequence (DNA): TGTGCCAGCAGCTTAGAGTGGGGCCCCTACGAGCAGTACTTC.

The DNA of the CDR3 is TGTGCCAGCAGCCGTACGGACAGTTCCTACGAGCAGTACTTC. Its translation is CASSRTDSSYEQYF. V is TRBV7-2 and J is TRBJ2-7; possible D gene TRBD1, 6 bases. Trimming removed 5 bases at V and 1 base at J, with 12 bases between. CDR1 is SGHTA and CDR2 is FQGNSA in the germline V gene. The CDR3 spans 14 residues. Looking up the rest from reference TRBV7-2 and TRBJ2-7 gives the full variable domain: GAGVSQSPSNKVTEKGKDVELRCDPISGHTALYWYRQSLGQGLEFLIYFQGNSAPDKSGLPSDRFSAERTGGSVSTLTIQRTQQEDSAVYLCASSRTDSSYEQYFGPGTRLTVT.

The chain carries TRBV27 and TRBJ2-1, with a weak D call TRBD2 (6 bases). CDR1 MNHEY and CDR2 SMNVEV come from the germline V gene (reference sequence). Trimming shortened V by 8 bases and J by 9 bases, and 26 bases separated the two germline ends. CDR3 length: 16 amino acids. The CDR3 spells CASQQWVFGGGGEQFF. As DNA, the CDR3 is TGTGCCAGCCAGCAATGGGTTTTTGGGGGAGGTGGTGAGCAGTTCTTC.

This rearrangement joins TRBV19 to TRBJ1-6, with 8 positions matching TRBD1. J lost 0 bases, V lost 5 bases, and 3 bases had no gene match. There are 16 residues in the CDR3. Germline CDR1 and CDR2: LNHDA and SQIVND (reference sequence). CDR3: CASSLRGPSYNSPLHF. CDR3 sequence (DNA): TGTGCCAGTAGTCTCAGGGGGCCCTCCTATAATTCACCCCTCCACTTT.

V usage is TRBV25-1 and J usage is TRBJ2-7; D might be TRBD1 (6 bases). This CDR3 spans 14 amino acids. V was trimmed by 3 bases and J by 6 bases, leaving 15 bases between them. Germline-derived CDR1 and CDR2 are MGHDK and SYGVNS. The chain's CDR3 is CASSDMGAMSEQYF. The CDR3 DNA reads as TGTGCCAGCAGTGATATGGGGGCAATGAGCGAGCAGTACTTC.

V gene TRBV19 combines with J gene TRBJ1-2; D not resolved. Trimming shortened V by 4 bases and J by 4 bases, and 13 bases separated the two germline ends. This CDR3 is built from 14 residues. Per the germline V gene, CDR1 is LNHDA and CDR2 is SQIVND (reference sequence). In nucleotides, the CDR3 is TGTGCCAGTAGTACCCTGTCCGTGGCCTATGGCTACACCTTC. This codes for CASSTLSVAYGYTF.

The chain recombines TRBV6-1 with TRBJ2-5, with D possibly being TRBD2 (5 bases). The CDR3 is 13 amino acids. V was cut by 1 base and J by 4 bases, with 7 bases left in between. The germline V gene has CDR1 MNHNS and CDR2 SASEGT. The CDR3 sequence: CASSEVEGETQYF. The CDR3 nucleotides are TGTGCCAGCAGTGAAGTTGAGGGAGAGACCCAGTACTTC.

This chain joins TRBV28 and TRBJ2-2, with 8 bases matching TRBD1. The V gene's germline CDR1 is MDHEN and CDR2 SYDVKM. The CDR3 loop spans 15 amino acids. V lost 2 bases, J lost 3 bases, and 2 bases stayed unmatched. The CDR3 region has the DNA TGTGCCAGCAGTTTACAGGGGGCGCACACCGGGGAGCTGTTTTTT. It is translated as CASSLQGAHTGELFF.

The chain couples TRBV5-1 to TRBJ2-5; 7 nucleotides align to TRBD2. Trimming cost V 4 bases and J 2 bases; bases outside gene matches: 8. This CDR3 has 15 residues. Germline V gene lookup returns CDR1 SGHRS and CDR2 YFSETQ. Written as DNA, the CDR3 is TGCGCCAGCAGCCCGCTGACTAGCCTTCAAGAGACCCAGTACTTC. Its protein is CASSPLTSLQETQYF.